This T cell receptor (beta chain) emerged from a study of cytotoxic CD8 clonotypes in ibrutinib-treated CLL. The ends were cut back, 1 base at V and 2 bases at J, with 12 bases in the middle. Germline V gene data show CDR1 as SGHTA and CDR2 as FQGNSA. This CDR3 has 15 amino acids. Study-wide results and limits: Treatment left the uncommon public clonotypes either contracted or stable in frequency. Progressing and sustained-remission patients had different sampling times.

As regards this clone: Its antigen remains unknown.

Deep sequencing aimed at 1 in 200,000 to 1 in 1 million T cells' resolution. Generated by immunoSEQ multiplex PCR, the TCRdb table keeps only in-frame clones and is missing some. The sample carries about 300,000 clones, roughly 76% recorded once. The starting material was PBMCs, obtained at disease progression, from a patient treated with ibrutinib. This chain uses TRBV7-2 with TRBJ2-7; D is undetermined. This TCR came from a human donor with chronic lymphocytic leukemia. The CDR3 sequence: CASSLVGRLAYEQYF. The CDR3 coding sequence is TGTGCCAGCAGCTTAGTGGGCAGGTTGGCCTACGAGCAGTACTTC.